This T cell receptor (beta chain) came from a study of T-cell memory formation after mild COVID-19. Overall study context: TCR clustering was largely donor specific. Points from the study as a whole: Some clones that responded turned up in pre-infection memory, which suggests that cross-reactive memory joined in. A balance of CD4 and CD8 characterized clones contracting day 15 to 85, whereas later expanders leaned CD4+. Contracting clones localized mainly to CM and EM when CD4+ and mainly to EMRA when CD8+.

MiXCR, applied by TCRdb to the 5' RACE reads, yields one record per CDR3 protein. The sample lists around 210,000 distinct CDR3 sequences; 9% to 10% were seen once. This clonotype was detected ten times or more. Its antigen is still unknown. Deletions cut 3 bases from V and 6 bases from J, with 18 bases between. The V gene's germline CDR1 is MGHRA and CDR2 YSYEKL. This CDR3 is 16 amino acids long. The rearrangement links TRBV4-1 to TRBJ2-1; D gene ambiguous. The receptor's source is a man younger than 30 who had mild COVID-19 (a few samples of this study predate the infection). Cell type and time point are not known. The sample was PBMCs or a T cell subset sorted from them (not recorded which). This CDR3 reads CASSHPPGGSGNEQFF. The CDR3 DNA sequence: TGCGCCAGCAGCCACCCCCCGGGTGGGTCGGGCAATGAGCAGTTCTTC.